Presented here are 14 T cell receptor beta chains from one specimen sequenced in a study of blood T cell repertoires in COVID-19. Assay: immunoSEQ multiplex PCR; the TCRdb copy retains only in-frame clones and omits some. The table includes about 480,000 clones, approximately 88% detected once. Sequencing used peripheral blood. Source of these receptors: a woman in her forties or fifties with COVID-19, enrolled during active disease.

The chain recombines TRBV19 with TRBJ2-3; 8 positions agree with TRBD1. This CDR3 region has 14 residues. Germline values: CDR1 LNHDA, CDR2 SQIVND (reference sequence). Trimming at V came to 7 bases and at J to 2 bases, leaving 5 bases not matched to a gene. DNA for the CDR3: TGTGCCAGTAAAAGGGACAGGTACACAGATACGCAGTATTTT. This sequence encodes CASKRDRYTDTQYF.

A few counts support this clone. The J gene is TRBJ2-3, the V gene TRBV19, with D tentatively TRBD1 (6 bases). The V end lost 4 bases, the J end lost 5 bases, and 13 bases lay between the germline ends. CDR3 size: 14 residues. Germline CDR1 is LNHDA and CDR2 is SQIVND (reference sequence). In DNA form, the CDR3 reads TGTGCCAGTAGTAGGCAGGGGCCGGGAGATACGCAGTATTTT. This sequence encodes CASSRQGPGDTQYF.

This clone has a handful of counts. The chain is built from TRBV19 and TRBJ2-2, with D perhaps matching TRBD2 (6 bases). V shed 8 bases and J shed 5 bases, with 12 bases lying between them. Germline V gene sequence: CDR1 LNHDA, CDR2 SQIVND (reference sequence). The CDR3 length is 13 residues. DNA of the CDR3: TGTGCCAGTGACTCAGGGAGGACCGGGGAGCTGTTTTTT. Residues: CASDSGRTGELFF.

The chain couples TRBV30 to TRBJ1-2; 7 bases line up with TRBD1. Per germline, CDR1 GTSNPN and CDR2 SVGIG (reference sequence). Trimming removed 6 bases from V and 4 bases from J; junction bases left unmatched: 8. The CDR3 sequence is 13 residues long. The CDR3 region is CACIDRVTYGYTF. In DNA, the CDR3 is TGTGCCTGTATTGACAGGGTCACCTATGGCTACACCTTC.

CDR3 region: CASSFSTGIDGYTF. CDR3 coding DNA: TGTGCCAGCAGCTTTAGCACAGGAATCGATGGCTACACCTTC. The rearrangement joins TRBV7-9 to TRBJ1-2; D is possibly TRBD1 (5 bases). CDR1 and CDR2 from the germline V gene are SEHNR and FQNEAQ (reference sequence). The CDR3 sequence is 14 residues long. Trimming left V 3 bases short and J 6 bases short, with 14 bases between.

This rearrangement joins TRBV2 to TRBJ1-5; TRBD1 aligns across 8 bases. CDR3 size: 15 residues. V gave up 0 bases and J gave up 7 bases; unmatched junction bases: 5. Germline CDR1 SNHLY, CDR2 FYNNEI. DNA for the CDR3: TGTGCCAGCAGTGAAGCGGCAGGGGGCAGGCAGCCCCAGCATTTT. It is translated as CASSEAAGGRQPQHF.

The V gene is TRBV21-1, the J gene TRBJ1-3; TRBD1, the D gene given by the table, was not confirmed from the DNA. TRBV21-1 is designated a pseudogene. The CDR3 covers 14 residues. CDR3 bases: TGTGCCAGCACCGTACAGGCTCCGGGAAACACCATATATTTT. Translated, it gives CASTVQAPGNTIYF.

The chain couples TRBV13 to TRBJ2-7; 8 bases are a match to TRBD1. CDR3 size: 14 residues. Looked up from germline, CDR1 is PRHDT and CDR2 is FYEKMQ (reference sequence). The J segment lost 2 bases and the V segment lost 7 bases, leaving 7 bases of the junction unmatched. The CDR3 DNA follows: TGTGCCAGCACCCCACAGGGGGAAGCCTACGAGCAGTACTTC. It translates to CASTPQGEAYEQYF. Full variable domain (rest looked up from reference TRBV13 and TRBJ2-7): AAGVIQSPRHLIKEKRETATLKCYPIPRHDTVYWYQQGPGQDPQFLISFYEKMQSDKGSIPDRFSAQQFSDYHSELNMSSLELGDSALYFCASTPQGEAYEQYFGPGTRLTVT.

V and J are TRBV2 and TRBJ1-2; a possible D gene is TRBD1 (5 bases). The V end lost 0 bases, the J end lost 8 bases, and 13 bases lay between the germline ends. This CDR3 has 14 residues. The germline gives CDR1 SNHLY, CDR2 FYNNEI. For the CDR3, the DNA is TGTGCCAGCAGTGAAGCGCATCCGGGGGACGGCTACACCTTC. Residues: CASSEAHPGDGYTF. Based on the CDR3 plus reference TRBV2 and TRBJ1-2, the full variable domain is EPEVTQTPSHQVTQMGQEVILRCVPISNHLYFYWYRQILGQKVEFLVSFYNNEISEKSEIFDDQFSVERPDGSNFTLKIRSTKLEDSAMYFCASSEAHPGDGYTFGSGTRLTVV.

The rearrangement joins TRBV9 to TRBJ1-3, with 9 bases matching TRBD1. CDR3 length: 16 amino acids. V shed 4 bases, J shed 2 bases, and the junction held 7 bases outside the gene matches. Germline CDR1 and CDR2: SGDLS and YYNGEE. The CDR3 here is CASSLGQGETGNTIYF. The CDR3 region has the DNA TGTGCCAGCAGCCTGGGACAGGGAGAAACTGGAAACACCATATATTTT.

CDR3 bases: TGTGCCAGCAGCCCGCAACAGAACACTGAAGCTTTCTTT. This encodes CASSPQQNTEAFF. The V gene is TRBV28, the J gene TRBJ1-1; D is ambiguous. V was trimmed by 6 bases and J by 1 base, leaving 9 bases between them. The germline gives CDR1 MDHEN, CDR2 SYDVKM. CDR3 length equals 13 residues.

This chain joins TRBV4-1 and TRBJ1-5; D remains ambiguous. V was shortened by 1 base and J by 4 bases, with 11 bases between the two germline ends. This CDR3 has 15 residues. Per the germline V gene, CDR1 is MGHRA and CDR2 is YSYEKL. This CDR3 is CASSQGGSENQPQHF. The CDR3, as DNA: TGCGCCAGCAGCCAAGGCGGCTCAGAGAATCAGCCCCAGCATTTT.

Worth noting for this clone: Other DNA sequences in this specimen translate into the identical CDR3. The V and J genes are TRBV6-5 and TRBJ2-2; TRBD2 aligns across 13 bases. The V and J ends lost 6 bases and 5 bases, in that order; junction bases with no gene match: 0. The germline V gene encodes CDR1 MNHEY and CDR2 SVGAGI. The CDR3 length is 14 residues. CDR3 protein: CASRTSGGTGELFF. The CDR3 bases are TGTGCCAGCAGGACTAGCGGGGGGACCGGGGAGCTGTTTTTT.

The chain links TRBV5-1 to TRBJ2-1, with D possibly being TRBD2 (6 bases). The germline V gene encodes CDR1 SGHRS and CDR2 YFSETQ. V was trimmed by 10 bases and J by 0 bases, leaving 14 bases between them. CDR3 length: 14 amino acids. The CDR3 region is CASGGGSSYNEQFF. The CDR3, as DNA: TGCGCCTCCGGGGGTGGCAGCTCCTACAATGAGCAGTTCTTC.